This T cell receptor (beta chain) was identified during a study of T cell changes during pregnancy in multiple sclerosis. The table came from immunoSEQ multiplex PCR; TCRdb's copy has only in-frame clones and leaves some out. The table lists 130,000 or so clones, about 93% of them singletons. In this sample, this clone turned up once. Trimming shortened V by 4 bases and J by 1 base, and 8 bases separated the two germline ends. The CDR3 runs 14 residues. CDR1 and CDR2 from the germline V gene are MNHEY and SVGAGI. The sample here was peripheral blood, taken before pregnancy. This chain connects TRBV6-5 to TRBJ1-5; no clear D gene. The source of this sequence is a female donor with multiple sclerosis, enrolled in a pregnancy study. CDR3 DNA sequence: TGTGCCAGCAGTTCCCTGTCGAGCAATCAGCCCCAGCATTTT. Translation gives CASSSLSSNQPQHF.